One TCR beta chain is described in this entry. The data stem from a study of T cell changes during pregnancy in multiple sclerosis. The CDR3 extends over 16 amino acids. V shed 1 base and J 2 bases; nucleotides not matched to a gene: 6. Germline assignment: CDR1 KGHSH and CDR2 LQKENI. The data were produced by immunoSEQ multiplex PCR, yet TCRdb's version contains in-frame clones alone and is incomplete. The data show approximately 84,000 clones, over 85% seen once. The sample in question was peripheral blood, obtained in the second trimester of pregnancy. This chain uses TRBV18 with TRBJ2-7, with 9 bases identical to TRBD2. The sequence was obtained from a female donor in good health, enrolled as a control in a pregnancy study. The CDR3 region has the DNA TGTGCCAGCTCACCACGGGCTAGCGGGGATACCTACGAGCAGTACTTC. Its translation is CASSPRASGDTYEQYF. Full variable domain (outside the CDR3, taken from reference TRBV18 and TRBJ2-7): NAGVMQNPRHLVRRRGQEARLRCSPMKGHSHVYWYRQLPEEGLKFMVYLQKENIIDESGMPKERFSAEFPKEGPSILRIQQVVRGDSAAYFCASSPRASGDTYEQYFGPGTRLTVT.